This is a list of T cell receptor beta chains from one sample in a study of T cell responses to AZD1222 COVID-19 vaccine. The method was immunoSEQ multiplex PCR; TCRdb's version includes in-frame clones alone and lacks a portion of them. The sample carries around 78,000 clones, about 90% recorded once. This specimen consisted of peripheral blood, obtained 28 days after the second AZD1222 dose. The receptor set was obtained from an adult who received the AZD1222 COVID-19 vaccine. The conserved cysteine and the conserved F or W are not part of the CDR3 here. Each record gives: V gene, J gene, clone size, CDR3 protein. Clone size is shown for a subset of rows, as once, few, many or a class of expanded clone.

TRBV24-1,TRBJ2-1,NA,ATSDPLELHNEQF
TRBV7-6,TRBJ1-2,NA,ASSLAPTGDYGYT
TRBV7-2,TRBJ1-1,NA,ASTLLAPPATKNTEAF
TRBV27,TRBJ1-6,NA,ASSGAAGGRRDNSPLH
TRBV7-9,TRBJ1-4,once,ASGGTWNEKLF
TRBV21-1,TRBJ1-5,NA,ASSKDQGGPGNQPQH
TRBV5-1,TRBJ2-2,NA,ASRLVFGNTGELF
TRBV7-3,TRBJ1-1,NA,ASSLAGTGVGTEAF
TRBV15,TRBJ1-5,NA,ATSRTGDNQPQH
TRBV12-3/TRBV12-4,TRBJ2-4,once,ASRSSPKNIQY
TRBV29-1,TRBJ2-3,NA,SLGTGRGLDTQY
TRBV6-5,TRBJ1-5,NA,ASSPGPATGQPQH
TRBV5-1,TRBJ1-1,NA,ASSPAQGSTEAF
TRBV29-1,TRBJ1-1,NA,SVGTGF
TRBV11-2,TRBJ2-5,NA,ATVTSGAHQETQY
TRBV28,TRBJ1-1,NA,ASRGTLDPEAF
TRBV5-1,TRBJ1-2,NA,ASSLINRRDSLNYGYT
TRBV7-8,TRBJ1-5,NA,ASSAFDSGLYSNQPQH
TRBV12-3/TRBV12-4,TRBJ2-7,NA,ASSLGYEQY
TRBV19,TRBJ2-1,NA,ASSMGQGVF
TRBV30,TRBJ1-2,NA,AWGPSDSYGYT
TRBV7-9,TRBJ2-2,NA,ASSKEVWTSGGRATGELF
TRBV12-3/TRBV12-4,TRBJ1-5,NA,ASSLDRNQPQH
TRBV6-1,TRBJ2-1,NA,ASSEIGGKDEQF
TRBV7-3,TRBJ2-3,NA,ASGEGGPKDTQY
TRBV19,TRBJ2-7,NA,ASSITGSYPYEQY
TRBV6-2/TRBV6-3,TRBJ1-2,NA,ASSTSKTGAYGYT
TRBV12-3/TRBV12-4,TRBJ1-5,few,ASQAGGQPQH
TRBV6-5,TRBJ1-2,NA,ASTPGTGPGGYT
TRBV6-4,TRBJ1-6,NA,ASSEYPGTGYNSPLH
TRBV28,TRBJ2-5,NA,ASAPPRLAGVETQY
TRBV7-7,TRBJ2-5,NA,ASSLEAKVWSEETQY
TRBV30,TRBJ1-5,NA,AWSPNHSGSRGNQPQH
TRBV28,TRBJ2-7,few,AGGPGNSREQY
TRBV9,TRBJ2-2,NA,ASSVISGELF
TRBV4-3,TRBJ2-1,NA,ASSYSGQGGYNEQF
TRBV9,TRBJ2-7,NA,ASSVGQGITIEQY
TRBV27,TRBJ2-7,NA,ASGEGAAPVQY
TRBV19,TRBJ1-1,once,ASRPGQNTEAF
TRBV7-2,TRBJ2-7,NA,ASSVAYEQY
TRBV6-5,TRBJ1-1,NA,ASSRQGFPEAF